This TCR beta chain was captured by sequencing in a study of T cell responses to AZD1222 COVID-19 vaccine. TCRdb's table, derived via immunoSEQ multiplex PCR, lists solely in-frame clones and lacks some. The table records fewer than 150,000 clones, just over 85% of them present only once. The V and J ends lost 3 bases and 3 bases, in that order; junction bases with no gene match: 4. The CDR3 contains 14 residues. The germline gives CDR1 LNHDA, CDR2 SQIVND (reference sequence). The specimen comprised peripheral blood, sampled on day 0 of AZD1222 vaccination. This sequence originates from an adult in good health. The chain carries TRBV19 and TRBJ1-2; TRBD1 matches at 7 bases. CDR3 in amino acids: CASSIYDRDYGYTF. In DNA form, the CDR3 reads TGTGCCAGTAGTATCTATGACAGGGACTATGGCTACACCTTC.